Described below is a single TCR beta chain sequence and its context. These data are taken from a study of long-term antiretroviral therapy in people with HIV. The CDR3 loop spans 13 amino acids. Trimming removed 7 bases from V and 4 bases from J, with 10 bases in between. Germline values: CDR1 LNHDA, CDR2 SQIVND (reference sequence). The authors ran the immunoSEQ assay, v3.0, at survey level. The data were produced by immunoSEQ multiplex PCR, yet TCRdb's version contains in-frame clones alone and is incomplete. The sample has over 25,000 clones, around 90% seen once. Here the sequenced sample was unsorted PBMCs, taken 1.1 years after starting antiretroviral therapy. The TCR comes from a young man with HIV. The rearrangement joins TRBV19 to TRBJ2-2; possible D gene TRBD1, 6 bases. This CDR3 reads CASTGQFTGELFF. CDR3 nucleotide sequence: TGTGCCAGTACCGGACAGTTCACCGGGGAGCTGTTTTTT.